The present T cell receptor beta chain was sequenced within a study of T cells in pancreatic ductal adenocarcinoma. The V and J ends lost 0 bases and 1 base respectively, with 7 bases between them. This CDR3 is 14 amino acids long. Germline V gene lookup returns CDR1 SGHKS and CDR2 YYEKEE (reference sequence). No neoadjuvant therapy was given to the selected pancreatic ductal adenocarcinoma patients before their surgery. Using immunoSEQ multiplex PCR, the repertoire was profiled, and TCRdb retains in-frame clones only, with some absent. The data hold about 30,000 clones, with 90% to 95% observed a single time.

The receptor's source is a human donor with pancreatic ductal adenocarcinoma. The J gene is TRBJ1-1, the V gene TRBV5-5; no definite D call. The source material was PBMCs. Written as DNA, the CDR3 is TGTGCCAGCAGCTTGGGCCGGTCGAACACTGAAGCTTTCTTT. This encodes CASSLGRSNTEAFF.